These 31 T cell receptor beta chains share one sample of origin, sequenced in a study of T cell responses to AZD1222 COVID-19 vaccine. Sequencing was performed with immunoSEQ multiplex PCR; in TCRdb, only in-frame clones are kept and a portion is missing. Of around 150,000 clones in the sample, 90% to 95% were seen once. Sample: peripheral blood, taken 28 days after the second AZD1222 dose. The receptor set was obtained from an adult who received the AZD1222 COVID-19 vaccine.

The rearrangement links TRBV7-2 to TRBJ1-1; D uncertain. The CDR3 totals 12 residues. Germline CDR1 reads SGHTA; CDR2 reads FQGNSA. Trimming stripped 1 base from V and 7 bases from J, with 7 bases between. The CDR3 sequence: CASSLVTYEAFF. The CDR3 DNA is TGTGCCAGCAGCTTAGTCACATATGAAGCTTTCTTT.

CDR3 loop: CASGHRDSTLYSNQPQHF. The CDR3 coding sequence is TGTGCCAGCGGCCACCGGGACTCAACTTTATATAGCAATCAGCCCCAGCATTTT. The chain carries TRBV28 and TRBJ1-5; D might be TRBD1 (5 bases). The V end was cut by 8 bases, the J end by 0 bases, with 23 bases between. CDR3 length equals 18 residues. Looked up from germline, CDR1 is MDHEN and CDR2 is SYDVKM.

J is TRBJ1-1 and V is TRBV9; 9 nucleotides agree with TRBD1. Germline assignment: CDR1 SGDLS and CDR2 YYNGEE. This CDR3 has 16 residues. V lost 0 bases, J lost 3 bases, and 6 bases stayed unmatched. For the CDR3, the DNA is TGTGCCAGCAGCGTAGGCGCGGGACAGGGCCACACTGAAGCTTTCTTT. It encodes CASSVGAGQGHTEAFF.

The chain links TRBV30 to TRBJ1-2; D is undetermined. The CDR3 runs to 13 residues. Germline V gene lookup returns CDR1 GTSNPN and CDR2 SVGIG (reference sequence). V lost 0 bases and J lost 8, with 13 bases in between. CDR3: CAWSVRLVEGYTF. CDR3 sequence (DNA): TGTGCCTGGAGTGTACGGTTGGTAGAGGGCTACACCTTC.

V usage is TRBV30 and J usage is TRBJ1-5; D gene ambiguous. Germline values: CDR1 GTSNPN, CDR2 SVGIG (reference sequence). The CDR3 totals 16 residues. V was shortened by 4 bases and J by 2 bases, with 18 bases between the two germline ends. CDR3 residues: CAWTSGPPGGNQPQHF. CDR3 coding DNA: TGTGCCTGGACTTCTGGGCCTCCCGGGGGCAATCAGCCCCAGCATTTT.

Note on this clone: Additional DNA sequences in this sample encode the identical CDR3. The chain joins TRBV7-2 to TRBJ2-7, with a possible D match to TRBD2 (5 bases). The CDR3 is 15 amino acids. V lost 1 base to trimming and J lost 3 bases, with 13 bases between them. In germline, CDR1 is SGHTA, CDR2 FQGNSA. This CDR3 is CASSLDGRGSYEQYF. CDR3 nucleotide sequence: TGTGCCAGCAGCTTAGATGGGAGAGGGAGCTACGAGCAGTACTTC. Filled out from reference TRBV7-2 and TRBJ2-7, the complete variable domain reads GAGVSQSPSNKVTEKGKDVELRCDPISGHTALYWYRQSLGQGLEFLIYFQGNSAPDKSGLPSDRFSAERTGGSVSTLTIQRTQQEDSAVYLCASSLDGRGSYEQYFGPGTRLTVT.

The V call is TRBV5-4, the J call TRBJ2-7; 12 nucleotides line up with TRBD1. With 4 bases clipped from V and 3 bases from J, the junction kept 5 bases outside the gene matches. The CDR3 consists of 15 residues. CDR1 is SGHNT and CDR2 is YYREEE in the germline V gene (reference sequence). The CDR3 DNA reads TGTGCCAGCAGCGAGGGACAGGGGGCTGTCTACGAGCAGTACTTC. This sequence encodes CASSEGQGAVYEQYF.

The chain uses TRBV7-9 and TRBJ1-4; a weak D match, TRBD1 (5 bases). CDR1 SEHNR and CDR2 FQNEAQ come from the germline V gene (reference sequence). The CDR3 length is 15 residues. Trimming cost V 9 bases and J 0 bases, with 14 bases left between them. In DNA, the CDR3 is TGTGCCAGTTCTCAGGGCCGTGCAACTAATGAAAAACTGTTTTTT. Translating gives CASSQGRATNEKLFF.

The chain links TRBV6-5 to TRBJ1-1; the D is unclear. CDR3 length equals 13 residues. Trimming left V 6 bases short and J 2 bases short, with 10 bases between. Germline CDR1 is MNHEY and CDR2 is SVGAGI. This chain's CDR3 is CASRYAPNTEAFF. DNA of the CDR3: TGTGCCAGCAGATACGCCCCCAACACTGAAGCTTTCTTT.

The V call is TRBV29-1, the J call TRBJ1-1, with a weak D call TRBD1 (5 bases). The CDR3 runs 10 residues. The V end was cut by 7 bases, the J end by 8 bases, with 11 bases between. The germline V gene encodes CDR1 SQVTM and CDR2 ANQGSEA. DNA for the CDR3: TGCAGCGCAATATGGACAGAAGCTTTCTTT. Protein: CSAIWTEAFF.

The CDR3 nucleotides are TGCGCCAGCAGCCCTAAAGAGGCCAATTCACCCCTCCACTTT. Protein sequence: CASSPKEANSPLHF. This chain links TRBV4-1 with TRBJ1-6; no clear D. V lost 4 bases and J 7 bases, leaving 11 bases between the germline ends. The CDR3 loop spans 14 amino acids. CDR1 is MGHRA and CDR2 is YSYEKL in the germline V gene.

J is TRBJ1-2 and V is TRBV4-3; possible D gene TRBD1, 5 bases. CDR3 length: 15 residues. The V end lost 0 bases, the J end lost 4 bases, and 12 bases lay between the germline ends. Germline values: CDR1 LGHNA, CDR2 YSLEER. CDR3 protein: CASSQDQGMGYGYTF. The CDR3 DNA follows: TGCGCCAGCAGCCAAGATCAGGGAATGGGCTATGGCTACACCTTC.

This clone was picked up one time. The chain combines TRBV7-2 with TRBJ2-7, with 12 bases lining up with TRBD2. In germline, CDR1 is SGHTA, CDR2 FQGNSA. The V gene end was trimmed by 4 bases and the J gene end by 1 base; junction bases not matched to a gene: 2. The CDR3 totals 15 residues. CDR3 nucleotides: TGTGCCAGCAGCTCGGGACTAGCGGGTTCCTACGAGCAGTACTTC. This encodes CASSSGLAGSYEQYF. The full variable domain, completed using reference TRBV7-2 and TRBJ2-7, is GAGVSQSPSNKVTEKGKDVELRCDPISGHTALYWYRQSLGQGLEFLIYFQGNSAPDKSGLPSDRFSAERTGGSVSTLTIQRTQQEDSAVYLCASSSGLAGSYEQYFGPGTRLTVT.

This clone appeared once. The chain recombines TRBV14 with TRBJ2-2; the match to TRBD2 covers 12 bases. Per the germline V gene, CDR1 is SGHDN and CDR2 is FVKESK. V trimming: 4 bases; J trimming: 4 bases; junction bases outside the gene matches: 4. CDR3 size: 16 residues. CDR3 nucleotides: TGTGCCAGCAGCCCGCTGGGACTAGCGGGCACCGGGGAGCTGTTTTTT. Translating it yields CASSPLGLAGTGELFF.

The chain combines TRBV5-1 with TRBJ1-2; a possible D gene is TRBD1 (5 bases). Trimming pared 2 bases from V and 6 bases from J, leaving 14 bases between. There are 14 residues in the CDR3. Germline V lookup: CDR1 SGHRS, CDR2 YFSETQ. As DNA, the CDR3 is TGCGCCAGCAGCTTATGGGGGGGGAGCGATGGCTACACCTTC. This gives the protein CASSLWGGSDGYTF.

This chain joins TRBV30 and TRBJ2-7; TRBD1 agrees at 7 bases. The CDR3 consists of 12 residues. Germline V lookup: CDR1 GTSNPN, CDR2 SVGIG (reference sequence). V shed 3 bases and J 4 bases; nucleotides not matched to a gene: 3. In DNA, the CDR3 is TGTGCCTGGAGAGGGGGCGGTTACGAGCAGTACTTC. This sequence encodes CAWRGGGYEQYF.

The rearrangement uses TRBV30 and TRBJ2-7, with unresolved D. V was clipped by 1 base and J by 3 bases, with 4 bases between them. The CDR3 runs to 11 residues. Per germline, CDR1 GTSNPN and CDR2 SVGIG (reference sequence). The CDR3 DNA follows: TGTGCCTGGAGTGGAAACTACGAGCAGTACTTC. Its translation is CAWSGNYEQYF. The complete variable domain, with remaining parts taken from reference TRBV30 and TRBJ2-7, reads SQTIHQWPATLVQPVGSPLSLECTVEGTSNPNLYWYRQAAGRGLQLLFYSVGIGQISSEVPQNLSASRPQDRQFILSSKKLLLSDSGFYLCAWSGNYEQYFGPGTRLTVT.

In DNA, the CDR3 is TGTGCCAGCAGCTTAGGAACGTATCCCACTGAAGCTTTCTTT. Its protein product is CASSLGTYPTEAFF. This chain connects TRBV13 to TRBJ1-1; D unresolved. V lost 0 bases to trimming and J lost 4 bases, with 9 bases between them. The CDR3 has 14 amino acids. Per the germline V gene, CDR1 is PRHDT and CDR2 is FYEKMQ (reference sequence). The complete variable domain, with remaining parts taken from reference TRBV13 and TRBJ1-1, reads AAGVIQSPRHLIKEKRETATLKCYPIPRHDTVYWYQQGPGQDPQFLISFYEKMQSDKGSIPDRFSAQQFSDYHSELNMSSLELGDSALYFCASSLGTYPTEAFFGQGTRLTVV.

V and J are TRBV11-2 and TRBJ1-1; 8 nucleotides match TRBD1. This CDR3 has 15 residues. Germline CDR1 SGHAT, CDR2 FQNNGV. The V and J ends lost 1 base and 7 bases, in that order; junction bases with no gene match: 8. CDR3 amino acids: CASSLGGGQGLEAFF. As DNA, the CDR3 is TGTGCCAGCAGCTTAGGAGGAGGACAGGGTCTTGAAGCTTTCTTT.

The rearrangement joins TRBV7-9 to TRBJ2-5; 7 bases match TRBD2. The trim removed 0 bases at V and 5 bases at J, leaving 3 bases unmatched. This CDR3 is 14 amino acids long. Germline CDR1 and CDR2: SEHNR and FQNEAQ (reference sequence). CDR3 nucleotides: TGTGCCAGCAGCTTAGCGGGGGGGGTCGAGACCCAGTACTTC. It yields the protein CASSLAGGVETQYF. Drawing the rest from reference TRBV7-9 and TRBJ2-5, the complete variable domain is DTGVSQNPRHKITKRGQNVTFRCDPISEHNRLYWYRQTLGQGPEFLTYFQNEAQLEKSRLLSDRFSAERPKGSFSTLEIQRTEQGDSAMYLCASSLAGGVETQYFGPGTRLLVL.

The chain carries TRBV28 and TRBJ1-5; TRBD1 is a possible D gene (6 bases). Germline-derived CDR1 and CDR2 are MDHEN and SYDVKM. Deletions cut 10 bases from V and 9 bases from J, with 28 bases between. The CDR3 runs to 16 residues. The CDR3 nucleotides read TGTGCCACCCTCCGGGCCCCGCTAAAGGGGGATCGGCCCCAGCATTTT. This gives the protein CATLRAPLKGDRPQHF.

Here the CDR3 reads CASSQGTIGTQYF. In DNA form, the CDR3 reads TGCGCCAGCAGCCAAGGGACAATCGGTACGCAGTATTTT. The chain recombines TRBV4-3 with TRBJ2-3; possible D gene TRBD1, 5 bases. The length of the CDR3 is 13 residues. The germline V and J ends were trimmed by 1 base and 8 bases, with 10 bases remaining between them. CDR1 and CDR2 from the germline V gene are LGHNA and YSLEER.

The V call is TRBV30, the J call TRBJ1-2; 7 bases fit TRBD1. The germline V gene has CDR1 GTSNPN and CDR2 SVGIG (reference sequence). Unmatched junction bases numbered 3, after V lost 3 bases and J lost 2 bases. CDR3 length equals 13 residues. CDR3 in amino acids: CAWRGQENYGYTF. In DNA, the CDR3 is TGTGCCTGGAGAGGACAGGAGAACTATGGCTACACCTTC.

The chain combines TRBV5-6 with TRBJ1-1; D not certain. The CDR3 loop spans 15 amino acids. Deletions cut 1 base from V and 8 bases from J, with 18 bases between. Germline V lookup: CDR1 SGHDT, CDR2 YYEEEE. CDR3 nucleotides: TGTGCCAGCAGCTTGTCCGGTTTCGGGAATCACGAAGCTTTCTTT. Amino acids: CASSLSGFGNHEAFF.

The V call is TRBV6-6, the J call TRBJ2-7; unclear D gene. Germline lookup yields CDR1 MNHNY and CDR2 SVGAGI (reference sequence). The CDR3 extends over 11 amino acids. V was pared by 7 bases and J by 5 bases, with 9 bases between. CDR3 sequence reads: CASIEANEQYF. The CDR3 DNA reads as TGTGCCAGCATCGAGGCCAACGAGCAGTACTTC.

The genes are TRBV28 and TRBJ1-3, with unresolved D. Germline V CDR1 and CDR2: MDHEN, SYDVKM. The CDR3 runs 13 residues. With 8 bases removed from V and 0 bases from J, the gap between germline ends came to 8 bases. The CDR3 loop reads CASLSSSGNTIYF. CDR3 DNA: TGTGCCAGCCTGTCCAGCTCTGGAAACACCATATATTTT.

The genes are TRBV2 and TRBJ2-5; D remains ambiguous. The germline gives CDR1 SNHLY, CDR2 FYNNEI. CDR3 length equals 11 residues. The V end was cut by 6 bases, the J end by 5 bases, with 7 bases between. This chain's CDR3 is CASSPRETQYF. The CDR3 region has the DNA TGTGCCAGCAGCCCCCGTGAGACCCAGTACTTC.

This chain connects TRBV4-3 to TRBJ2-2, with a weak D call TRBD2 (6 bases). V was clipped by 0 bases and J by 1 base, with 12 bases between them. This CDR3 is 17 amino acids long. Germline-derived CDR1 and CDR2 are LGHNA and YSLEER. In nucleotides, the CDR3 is TGCGCCAGCAGCCAAGATGGGCTAGCGCTGAACACCGGGGAGCTGTTTTTT. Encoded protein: CASSQDGLALNTGELFF.

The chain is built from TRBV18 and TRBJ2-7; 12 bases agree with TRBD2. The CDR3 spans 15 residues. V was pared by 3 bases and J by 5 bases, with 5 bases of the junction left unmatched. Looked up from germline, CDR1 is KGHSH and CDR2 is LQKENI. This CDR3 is CASSPSTSGSHEQYF. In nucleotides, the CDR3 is TGTGCCAGCTCACCTTCGACTAGCGGGAGCCACGAGCAGTACTTC.

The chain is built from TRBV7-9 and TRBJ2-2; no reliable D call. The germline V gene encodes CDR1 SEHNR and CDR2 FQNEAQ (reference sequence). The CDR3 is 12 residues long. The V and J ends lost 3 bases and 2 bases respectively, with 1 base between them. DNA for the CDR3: TGTGCCAGCAGCTTTAACACCGGGGAGCTGTTTTTT. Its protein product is CASSFNTGELFF.

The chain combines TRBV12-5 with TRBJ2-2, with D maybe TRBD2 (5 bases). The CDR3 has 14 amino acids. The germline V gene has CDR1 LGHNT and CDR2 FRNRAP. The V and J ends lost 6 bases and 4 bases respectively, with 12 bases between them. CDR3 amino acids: CASGPLGSTGELFF. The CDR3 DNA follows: TGTGCTAGTGGCCCCCTTGGGAGCACCGGGGAGCTGTTTTTT.